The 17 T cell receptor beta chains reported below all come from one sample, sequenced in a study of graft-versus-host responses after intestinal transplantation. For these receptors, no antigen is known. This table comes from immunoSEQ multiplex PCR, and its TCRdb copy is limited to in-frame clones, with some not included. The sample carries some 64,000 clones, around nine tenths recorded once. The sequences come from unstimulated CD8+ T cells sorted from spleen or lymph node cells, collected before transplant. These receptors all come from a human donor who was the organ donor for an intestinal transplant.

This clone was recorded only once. This CDR3 is CASSLGLPYEQYF. In DNA, the CDR3 is TGTGCCAGCAGTTTGGGACTTCCCTACGAGCAGTACTTC. This chain links TRBV27 with TRBJ2-7, with D tentatively TRBD2 (6 bases). The CDR3 has 13 amino acids. Germline-derived CDR1 and CDR2 are MNHEY and SMNVEV (reference sequence). Trimming left V 3 bases short and J 2 bases short, with 8 bases between.

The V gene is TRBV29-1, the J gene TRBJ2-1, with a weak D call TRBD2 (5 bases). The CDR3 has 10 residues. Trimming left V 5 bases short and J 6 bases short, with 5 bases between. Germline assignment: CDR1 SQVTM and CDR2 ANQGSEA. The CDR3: CSVSGNEQFF. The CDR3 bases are TGCAGCGTTAGCGGCAATGAGCAGTTCTTC.

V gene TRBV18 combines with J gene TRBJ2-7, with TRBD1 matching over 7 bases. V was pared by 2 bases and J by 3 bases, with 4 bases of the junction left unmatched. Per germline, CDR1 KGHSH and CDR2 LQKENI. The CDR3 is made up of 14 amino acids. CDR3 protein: CASSPRGQSYEQYF. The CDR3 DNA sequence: TGTGCCAGCTCACCAAGGGGACAGAGCTACGAGCAGTACTTC. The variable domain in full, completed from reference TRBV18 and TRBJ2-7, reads NAGVMQNPRHLVRRRGQEARLRCSPMKGHSHVYWYRQLPEEGLKFMVYLQKENIIDESGMPKERFSAEFPKEGPSILRIQQVVRGDSAAYFCASSPRGQSYEQYFGPGTRLTVT.

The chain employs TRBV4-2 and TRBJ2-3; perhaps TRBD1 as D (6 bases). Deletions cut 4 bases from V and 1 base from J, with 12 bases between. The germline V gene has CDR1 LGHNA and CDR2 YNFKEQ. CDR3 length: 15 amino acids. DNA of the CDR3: TGTGCCAGCAGCCCTTATCCAGGGGGCACAGATACGCAGTATTTT. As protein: CASSPYPGGTDTQYF.

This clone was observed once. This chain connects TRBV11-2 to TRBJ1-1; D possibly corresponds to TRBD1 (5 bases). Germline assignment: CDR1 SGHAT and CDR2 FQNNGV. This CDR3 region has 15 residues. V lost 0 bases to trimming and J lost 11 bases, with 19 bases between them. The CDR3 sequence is CASSLDRGSGVWAFF. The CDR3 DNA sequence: TGTGCCAGCAGCTTAGATCGGGGGAGCGGTGTCTGGGCTTTCTTT.

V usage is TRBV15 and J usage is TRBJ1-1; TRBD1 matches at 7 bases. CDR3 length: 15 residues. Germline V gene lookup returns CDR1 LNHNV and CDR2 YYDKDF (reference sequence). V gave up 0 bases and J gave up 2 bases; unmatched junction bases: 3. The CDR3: CATSRDGTDNTEAFF. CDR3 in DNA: TGTGCCACCAGCAGAGATGGGACAGATAACACTGAAGCTTTCTTT.

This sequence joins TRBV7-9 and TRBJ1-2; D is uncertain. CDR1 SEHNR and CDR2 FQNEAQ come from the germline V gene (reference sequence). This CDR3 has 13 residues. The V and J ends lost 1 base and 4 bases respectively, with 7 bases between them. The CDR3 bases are TGTGCCAGCAGCTTAGATGTAATCTATGGCTACACCTTC. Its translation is CASSLDVIYGYTF. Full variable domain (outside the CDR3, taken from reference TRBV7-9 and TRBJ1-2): DTGVSQNPRHKITKRGQNVTFRCDPISEHNRLYWYRQTLGQGPEFLTYFQNEAQLEKSRLLSDRFSAERPKGSFSTLEIQRTEQGDSAMYLCASSLDVIYGYTFGSGTRLTVV.

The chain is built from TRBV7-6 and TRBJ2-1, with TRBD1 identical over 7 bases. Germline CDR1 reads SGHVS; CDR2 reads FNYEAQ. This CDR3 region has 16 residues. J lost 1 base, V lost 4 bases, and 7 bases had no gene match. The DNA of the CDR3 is TGTGCCAGCAGCTCGATAGGGGGCAGGTCCTACAATGAGCAGTTCTTC. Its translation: CASSSIGGRSYNEQFF.

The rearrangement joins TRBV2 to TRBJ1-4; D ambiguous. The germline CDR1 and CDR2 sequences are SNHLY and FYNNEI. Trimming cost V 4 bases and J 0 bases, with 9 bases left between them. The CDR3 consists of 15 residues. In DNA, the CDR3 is TGTGCCAGCAGTGGCGGCGGTGCAACTAATGAAAAACTGTTTTTT. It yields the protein CASSGGGATNEKLFF.

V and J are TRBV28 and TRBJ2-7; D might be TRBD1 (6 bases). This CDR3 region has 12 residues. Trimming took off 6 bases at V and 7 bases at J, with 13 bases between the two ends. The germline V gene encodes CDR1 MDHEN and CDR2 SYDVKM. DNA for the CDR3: TGTGCCAGCAGCCCTGGAGACAGGGAGCAGTACTTC. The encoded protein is CASSPGDREQYF.

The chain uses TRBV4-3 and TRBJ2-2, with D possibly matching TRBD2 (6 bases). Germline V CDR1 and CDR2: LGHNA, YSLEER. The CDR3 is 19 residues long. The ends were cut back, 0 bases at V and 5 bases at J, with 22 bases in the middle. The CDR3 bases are TGCGCCAGCAGCCAAGAGGAGATCTTTTGGCAGGGAGGAACCGGGGAGCTGTTTTTT. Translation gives CASSQEEIFWQGGTGELFF.

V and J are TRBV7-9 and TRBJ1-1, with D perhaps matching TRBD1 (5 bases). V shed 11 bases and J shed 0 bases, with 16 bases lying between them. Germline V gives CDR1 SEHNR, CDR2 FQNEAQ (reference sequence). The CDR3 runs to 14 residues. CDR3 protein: CAAQGLGMNTEAFF. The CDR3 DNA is TGTGCCGCTCAGGGTTTGGGGATGAACACTGAAGCTTTCTTT.

CDR3 nucleotide sequence: TGTGCTTACGTCGGGGCGGGAGGGCCCCCCGGGGAGCTGTTTTTT. Translation gives CAYVGAGGPPGELFF. V and J are TRBV5-4 and TRBJ2-2, with TRBD2 matching over 9 bases. The CDR3 length is 15 residues. Looked up from germline, CDR1 is SGHNT and CDR2 is YYREEE (reference sequence).

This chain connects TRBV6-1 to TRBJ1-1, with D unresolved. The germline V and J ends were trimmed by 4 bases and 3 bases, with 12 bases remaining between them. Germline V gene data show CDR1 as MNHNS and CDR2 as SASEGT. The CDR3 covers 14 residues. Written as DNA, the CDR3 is TGTGCCAGCAGTGCCCTGGGGAGGGACACTGAAGCTTTCTTT. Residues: CASSALGRDTEAFF.

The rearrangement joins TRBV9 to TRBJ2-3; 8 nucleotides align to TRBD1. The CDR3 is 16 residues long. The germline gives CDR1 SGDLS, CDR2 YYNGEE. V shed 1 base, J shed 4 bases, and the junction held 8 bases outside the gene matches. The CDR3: CASSVPWTGNSDTQYF. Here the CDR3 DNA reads TGTGCCAGCAGCGTACCGTGGACAGGGAATTCAGATACGCAGTATTTT.

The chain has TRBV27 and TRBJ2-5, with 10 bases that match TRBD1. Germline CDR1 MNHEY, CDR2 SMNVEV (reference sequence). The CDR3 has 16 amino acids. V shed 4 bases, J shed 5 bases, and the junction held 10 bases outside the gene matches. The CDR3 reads CASSSPGQGILETQYF. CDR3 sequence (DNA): TGTGCCAGCAGTTCGCCGGGACAGGGGATTTTGGAGACCCAGTACTTC.

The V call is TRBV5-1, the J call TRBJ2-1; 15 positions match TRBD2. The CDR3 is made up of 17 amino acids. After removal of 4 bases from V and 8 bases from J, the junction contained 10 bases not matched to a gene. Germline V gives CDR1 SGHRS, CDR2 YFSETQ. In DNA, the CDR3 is TGCGCCAGCAGCATTGGACTAGCGGGAGGGCCAGTTGATGAGCAGTTCTTC. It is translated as CASSIGLAGGPVDEQFF.